These 24 T cell receptor beta chains were sequenced from one sample in a study of technical replicates of blood from a few donors. The assay was immunoSEQ multiplex PCR, and TCRdb's table has in-frame clones only and misses some. Of about 74,000 clones in the sample, roughly 94% were seen once. The sequenced material came from T cells isolated from PBMCs. The receptors were gathered from a human donor in good health.

This clone was detected once. The chain combines TRBV6-6 with TRBJ2-7, with D maybe TRBD2 (5 bases). V shed 6 bases and J shed 3 bases, with 18 bases lying between them. The germline V gene encodes CDR1 MNHNY and CDR2 SVGAGI (reference sequence). The length of the CDR3 is 15 residues. CDR3 coding DNA: TGTGCCAGCAGGGTGTCGAGAGACTACGTCTACGAGCAGTACTTC. Encoded protein: CASRVSRDYVYEQYF.

This clone occurred once. V gene TRBV11-3 combines with J gene TRBJ2-1, with 8 bases that match TRBD2. Germline V gene sequence: CDR1 SGHNT, CDR2 YENEEA. The CDR3 loop spans 15 amino acids. Trimming took 1 base from V and 9 from J; bases not matched to a gene: 8. The CDR3 DNA is TGTGCCAGCAGCTTAGGGACTAGCTCAATTCTTGAGCAGTTCTTC. Its translation is CASSLGTSSILEQFF. Using reference TRBV11-3 and TRBJ2-1 for the parts outside the CDR3, the full variable domain is EAGVVQSPRYKIIEKKQPVAFWCNPISGHNTLYWYLQNLGQGPELLIRYENEEAVDDSQLPKDRFSAERLKGVDSTLKIQPAELGDSAVYLCASSLGTSSILEQFFGPGTRLTVL.

The rearrangement links TRBV19 to TRBJ2-5, with 10 positions matching TRBD1. Germline assignment: CDR1 LNHDA and CDR2 SQIVND (reference sequence). Germline trimming cut 4 bases from V and 5 bases from J; bases unmatched to any gene: 7. The CDR3 has 15 residues. The DNA for the CDR3 is TGTGCCAGTAGTACGCGGACAGGGGGTTCTGAGACCCAGTACTTC. Amino acids: CASSTRTGGSETQYF.

The CDR3 spells CASSLGDKVTEAFF. The DNA for the CDR3 is TGCGCCAGCAGCTTGGGCGACAAGGTCACTGAAGCTTTCTTT. This chain uses TRBV5-1 with TRBJ1-1; D is ambiguous. In germline, CDR1 is SGHRS, CDR2 YFSETQ. Deletions cut 0 bases from V and 4 bases from J, with 10 bases between. The CDR3 extends over 14 amino acids.

The rearrangement uses TRBV18 and TRBJ1-4, with 8 bases lining up with TRBD1. Germline V gives CDR1 KGHSH, CDR2 LQKENI. V dropped 3 bases and J dropped 7; count of bases not matched to a gene: 4. The CDR3 contains 14 residues. The DNA of the CDR3 is TGTGCCAGCTCACCCGGACAGGGCGGTGAAAAACTGTTTTTT. Its protein is CASSPGQGGEKLFF. Full variable domain (remainder filled in from reference TRBV18 and TRBJ1-4): NAGVMQNPRHLVRRRGQEARLRCSPMKGHSHVYWYRQLPEEGLKFMVYLQKENIIDESGMPKERFSAEFPKEGPSILRIQQVVRGDSAAYFCASSPGQGGEKLFFGSGTQLSVL.

This clone appeared a single time. V gene TRBV2 combines with J gene TRBJ2-7; TRBD1 aligns across 9 bases. Germline CDR1 SNHLY, CDR2 FYNNEI. CDR3 size: 16 residues. After removal of 2 bases from V and 6 bases from J, the junction contained 11 bases not matched to a gene. CDR3 sequence reads: CASSEWGQGDGVEQYF. The CDR3 nucleotides are TGTGCCAGCAGTGAATGGGGACAGGGCGATGGGGTCGAGCAGTACTTC.

Only one count was recorded for this clone. CDR3 bases: TGTGCCAGTAGTCTGCGGAGACAGGGGTTCGGGAACACTGAAGCTTTCTTT. Translated, it gives CASSLRRQGFGNTEAFF. The rearrangement links TRBV19 to TRBJ1-1; TRBD1 agrees at 8 bases. Germline assignment: CDR1 LNHDA and CDR2 SQIVND (reference sequence). This CDR3 spans 17 amino acids. The V and J ends lost 5 bases and 1 base, in that order; junction bases with no gene match: 12. The entire variable domain, with the rest obtained from reference TRBV19 and TRBJ1-1, is as follows: DGGITQSPKYLFRKEGQNVTLSCEQNLNHDAMYWYRQDPGQGLRLIYYSQIVNDFQKGDIAEGYSVSREKKESFPLTVTSAQKNPTAFYLCASSLRRQGFGNTEAFFGQGTRLTVV.

The chain joins TRBV11-2 to TRBJ1-3; D is undetermined. V gave up 3 bases and J gave up 1 base, with 7 bases separating them. The germline gives CDR1 SGHAT, CDR2 FQNNGV. This CDR3 has 14 residues. CDR3: CASSFEHSGNTIYF. CDR3 nucleotides: TGTGCCAGCAGCTTTGAACATTCTGGAAACACCATATATTTT.

V and J are TRBV5-8 and TRBJ2-7; tentative D call: TRBD1 (7 bases). Trimming removed 3 bases at V and 3 bases at J, with 16 bases between. Germline V gene data show CDR1 as SGHTS and CDR2 as YDEGEE. The length of the CDR3 is 15 residues. The CDR3 coding sequence is TGTGCCAGCAGCTGGGTGAGGAGGGGGCTCTACGAGCAGTACTTC. Its protein is CASSWVRRGLYEQYF.

In the case of this clone: Relative to the germline gene, one junction end is altered; a read error may explain this. This chain uses TRBV19 with TRBJ2-6; D is possibly TRBD1 (5 bases). The CDR3 has 15 amino acids. The germline gives CDR1 LNHDA, CDR2 SQIVND (reference sequence). CDR3 in DNA: TGTGCCAGTAGTCCCTCCAATTCTGGGGCCAACGTCCCGACTTTC. Translating it yields CASSPSNSGANVPTF.

This chain connects TRBV27 to TRBJ1-5, with a weak D call TRBD1 (5 bases). V lost 2 bases to trimming and J lost 5 bases, with 16 bases between them. The CDR3 is 16 residues long. The germline V gene has CDR1 MNHEY and CDR2 SMNVEV (reference sequence). Here the CDR3 reads CASSLRAVDTDQPQHF. CDR3 nucleotides: TGTGCCAGCAGTTTAAGGGCTGTGGACACAGATCAGCCCCAGCATTTT.

CDR3 sequence: CASSRAPGEGGNTIYF. In DNA form, the CDR3 reads TGCGCCAGCAGCCGCGCGCCGGGAGAGGGGGGAAACACCATATATTTT. The rearrangement links TRBV5-1 to TRBJ1-3; possibly TRBD1 for D (5 bases). Germline assignment: CDR1 SGHRS and CDR2 YFSETQ. V was trimmed by 4 bases and J by 4 bases, leaving 18 bases between them. The CDR3 is 16 residues long.

This clone appeared a single time. This chain uses TRBV5-1 with TRBJ2-7; 13 nucleotides align to TRBD2. Per germline, CDR1 SGHRS and CDR2 YFSETQ. The CDR3 has 17 residues. V lost 0 bases and J lost 6; bases outside the gene matches: 9. The CDR3 DNA reads TGCGCCAGCAGCTTGGGACTAGCGGGAGGCACTGCGAGCGAGCAGTACTTC. This codes for CASSLGLAGGTASEQYF.

The chain couples TRBV4-1 to TRBJ1-6; D unclear. The CDR3 is 17 residues long. Trimming left V 3 bases short and J 5 bases short, with 17 bases between. Germline V gene sequence: CDR1 MGHRA, CDR2 YSYEKL. The chain's CDR3 is CASSQGRARRNNSPLHF. The CDR3 DNA is TGCGCCAGCAGCCAGGGGAGGGCCAGACGGAATAATTCACCCCTCCACTTT.

The chain couples TRBV7-2 to TRBJ2-1, with 11 positions matching TRBD2. This CDR3 is 16 amino acids long. Trimming at V came to 1 base and at J to 4 bases, leaving 3 bases not matched to a gene. Germline CDR1 is SGHTA and CDR2 is FQGNSA. The CDR3 here is CASSLGLAGRYNEQFF. CDR3 nucleotide sequence: TGTGCCAGCAGCTTAGGACTAGCGGGAAGGTACAATGAGCAGTTCTTC. Using reference TRBV7-2 and TRBJ2-1 for the parts outside the CDR3, the full variable domain is GAGVSQSPSNKVTEKGKDVELRCDPISGHTALYWYRQSLGQGLEFLIYFQGNSAPDKSGLPSDRFSAERTGGSVSTLTIQRTQQEDSAVYLCASSLGLAGRYNEQFFGPGTRLTVL.

This chain links TRBV5-1 with TRBJ1-2, with TRBD1 matching 8 bases. This CDR3 contains 14 residues. Germline V gene sequence: CDR1 SGHRS, CDR2 YFSETQ. V was clipped by 0 bases and J by 8 bases; unmatched bases: 6. In DNA, the CDR3 is TGCGCCAGCAGCTTGGGGACAGGGAGAGAGGGCTACACCTTC. Translating it yields CASSLGTGREGYTF.

This clone appeared a single time. At one end, the junction sequence differs from germline, possibly due to a read error. The CDR3: CANSARRVNTEAFF. CDR3 DNA: TGTGCCAACAGCGCCCGGAGGGTGAACACTGAAGCTTTCTTT. The rearrangement joins TRBV11-2 to TRBJ1-1; D is unclear. The CDR3 is 14 residues long. The germline gives CDR1 SGHAT, CDR2 FQNNGV.

V gene TRBV7-9 combines with J gene TRBJ2-1; tentatively, D is TRBD2 (7 bases). There are 16 residues in the CDR3. Germline V gene lookup returns CDR1 SEHNR and CDR2 FQNEAQ (reference sequence). V was shortened by 8 bases and J by 0 bases, with 17 bases between the two germline ends. The DNA for the CDR3 is TGTGCCAGCGGACTAGGGAGGGGGGCCTCCTACAATGAGCAGTTCTTC. It is translated as CASGLGRGASYNEQFF. The variable domain in full, completed from reference TRBV7-9 and TRBJ2-1, reads DTGVSQNPRHKITKRGQNVTFRCDPISEHNRLYWYRQTLGQGPEFLTYFQNEAQLEKSRLLSDRFSAERPKGSFSTLEIQRTEQGDSAMYLCASGLGRGASYNEQFFGPGTRLTVL.

The rearrangement links TRBV2 to TRBJ1-1; D gene uncertain. V was cut by 2 bases and J by 1 base, with 8 bases left in between. The CDR3 is 14 residues long. Looked up from germline, CDR1 is SNHLY and CDR2 is FYNNEI. The CDR3 nucleotides are TGTGCCAGCAGTGAATTCATCCAGAACACTGAAGCTTTCTTT. Translating it yields CASSEFIQNTEAFF.

J is TRBJ2-7 and V is TRBV11-3; a weak D match, TRBD1 (8 bases). Germline V lookup: CDR1 SGHNT, CDR2 YENEEA. The CDR3 loop spans 16 amino acids. V shed 4 bases and J shed 1 base, with 17 bases lying between them. The CDR3 loop is CASSSRGGTGSYEQYF. CDR3 sequence (DNA): TGTGCCAGCAGCTCTAGGGGGGGGACAGGATCCTACGAGCAGTACTTC. Based on the CDR3 plus reference TRBV11-3 and TRBJ2-7, the full variable domain is EAGVVQSPRYKIIEKKQPVAFWCNPISGHNTLYWYLQNLGQGPELLIRYENEEAVDDSQLPKDRFSAERLKGVDSTLKIQPAELGDSAVYLCASSSRGGTGSYEQYFGPGTRLTVT.

The rearrangement links TRBV28 to TRBJ1-1; the D is unclear. The CDR3 is 14 residues long. CDR1 and CDR2 from the germline V gene are MDHEN and SYDVKM. With 7 bases removed from V and 5 bases from J, the gap between germline ends came to 17 bases. The CDR3 loop is CASTSPAGVTEAFF. CDR3 DNA sequence: TGTGCCAGCACCTCTCCGGCGGGTGTGACTGAAGCTTTCTTT.

This chain connects TRBV2 to TRBJ2-4; the D gene is possibly TRBD1 (6 bases). The CDR3 has 17 amino acids. The V gene lost 2 bases and the J gene lost 0 bases, with 14 bases spanning the gap. Germline V CDR1 and CDR2: SNHLY, FYNNEI. CDR3 bases: TGTGCCAGCAGTGAATTAGAGGCAGGGGAAGCCAAAAACATTCAGTACTTC. This gives the protein CASSELEAGEAKNIQYF.

The J gene is TRBJ2-7, the V gene TRBV5-1; 10 bases map to TRBD1. V was clipped by 3 bases and J by 5 bases; unmatched bases: 5. Germline loops: CDR1 SGHRS, CDR2 YFSETQ. This CDR3 has 14 amino acids. CDR3: CASSSDRGLDEQYF. CDR3 sequence (DNA): TGCGCCAGCAGCTCAGACAGGGGGCTCGACGAGCAGTACTTC. Complete variable domain (other parts from reference TRBV5-1 and TRBJ2-7): KAGVTQTPRYLIKTRGQQVTLSCSPISGHRSVSWYQQTPGQGLQFLFEYFSETQRNKGNFPGRFSGRQFSNSRSEMNVSTLELGDSALYLCASSSDRGLDEQYFGPGTRLTVT.

The V call is TRBV11-2, the J call TRBJ2-2; D possibly corresponds to TRBD2 (6 bases). Trimming pared 1 base from V and 0 bases from J, leaving 15 bases between. The CDR3 has 18 amino acids. Germline V gives CDR1 SGHAT, CDR2 FQNNGV. The CDR3: CASSLGLAETANTGELFF. Written as DNA, the CDR3 is TGTGCCAGCAGCTTAGGTTTAGCGGAGACCGCGAACACCGGGGAGCTGTTTTTT.